The next 30 T cell receptor beta chains were all read from a single sample in a study of T cell repertoires in cytomegalovirus infection. Each CDR3 protein is one row after TCRdb ran MiXCR on the reads. The data contain fewer than 900,000 distinct CDR3 sequences, 25% to 30% of them singletons. No cognate antigen is known for these TCRs. The sequences come from cultured CD8+ T cells from PBMCs, collected from culture after CMV antigen stimulation. The receptors shown here come from a human donor in good health (CMV status not recorded). Some clones in this sample may be carry-over from other donors' samples.

The table lists this clonotype with many counts. V and J are TRBV12-5 and TRBJ1-2; 9 nucleotides line up with TRBD1. Germline V gene lookup returns CDR1 LGHNT and CDR2 FRNRAP. The CDR3 is 15 amino acids. V shed 7 bases and J 6 bases; nucleotides not matched to a gene: 12. CDR3 in DNA: TGTGCTAGTGCCTCCTCAACAGGGGGCGCGGATGGCTACACCTTC. This sequence encodes CASASSTGGADGYTF. Complete variable domain (other parts from reference TRBV12-5 and TRBJ1-2): DARVTQTPRHKVTEMGQEVTMRCQPILGHNTVFWYRQTMMQGLELLAYFRNRAPLDDSGMPKDRFSAEMPDATLATLKIQPSEPRDSAVYFCASASSTGGADGYTFGSGTRLTVV.

This clonotype was detected a few times. The chain combines TRBV14 with TRBJ2-5, with D hard to call. Germline-derived CDR1 and CDR2 are SGHDN and FVKESK. This CDR3 is 14 amino acids long. Trimming removed 1 base from V and 3 bases from J, with 9 bases in between. CDR3 bases: TGTGCCAGCAGCCAAGGAATCACCGAAGAGACCCAGTACTTC. As protein: CASSQGITEETQYF.

This chain joins TRBV10-1 and TRBJ2-7; D could derive from TRBD1 or TRBD2 (5 bases each). V shed 3 bases and J shed 6 bases, with 18 bases lying between them. The germline V gene has CDR1 WNHNN and CDR2 SYGVQD (reference sequence). The CDR3 totals 15 residues. The CDR3 here is CASSDPRGPLGEQYF. The CDR3 DNA follows: TGCGCCAGCAGTGACCCGAGGGGACCCCTCGGCGAGCAGTACTTC.

This clonotype was seen repeatedly, ten times or more. The chain carries TRBV7-6 and TRBJ2-2; 7 bases line up with TRBD1. Unmatched junction bases numbered 8, after V lost 1 base and J lost 3 bases. The length of the CDR3 is 17 residues. Per germline, CDR1 SGHVS and CDR2 FNYEAQ. The DNA for the CDR3 is TGTGCCAGCAGCTTAGTTGAGGGGGCAGGGGACACCGGGGAGCTGTTTTTT. As protein: CASSLVEGAGDTGELFF.

The CDR3 DNA follows: TGTGCCAGCAGTGAGATAGGACCCAGTAACTATGAAGGCAGGGTGGGTTGGAAGCAGTTCTTC. It specifies CASSEIGPSNYEGRVGWKQFF. The chain carries TRBV6-1 and TRBJ2-1, with D maybe TRBD1 (5 bases). There are 21 residues in the CDR3. The V gene lost 3 bases and the J gene lost 11 bases, with 38 bases spanning the gap. Germline CDR1 is MNHNS and CDR2 is SASEGT.

The sample holds many counts of this clonotype. The chain links TRBV7-9 to TRBJ2-1, with D possibly being TRBD1 or TRBD2 (7 bases each). V was cut by 0 bases and J by 6 bases, with 12 bases left in between. The length of the CDR3 is 15 residues. In germline, CDR1 is SEHNR, CDR2 FQNEAQ (reference sequence). CDR3 in DNA: TGTGCCAGCAGCTTAGCCCAGGGGGGGATCAATGAGCAGTTCTTC. This gives the protein CASSLAQGGINEQFF.

About this clonotype: The junction does not match germline at one end; this may be a read error. The chain couples TRBV5-1 to TRBJ1-6; TRBD1 aligns across 10 bases. CDR3 length: 15 amino acids. Per germline, CDR1 SGHRS and CDR2 YFSETQ. In nucleotides, the CDR3 is TGCGCCAGAAGCTTGGGACAGGGGTTAGGATCACCCCTCCACTTT. Encoded protein: CARSLGQGLGSPLHF. Full variable domain (missing parts from reference TRBV5-1 and TRBJ1-6): KAGVTQTPRYLIKTRGQQVTLSCSPISGHRSVSWYQQTPGQGLQFLFEYFSETQRNKGNFPGRFSGRQFSNSRSEMNVSTLELGDSALYLCARSLGQGLGSPLHFGNGTRLTVT.

In DNA, the CDR3 is TGTGCCAGCAGTTACACCAACTACGAGCAGTACGTC. Encoded protein: CASSYTNYEQYV. The rearrangement links TRBV28 to TRBJ2-7, with no clear D. Germline CDR1 reads MDHEN; CDR2 reads SYDVKM. The CDR3 has 12 residues. Trimming shortened V by 4 bases and J by 3 bases, and 7 bases separated the two germline ends.

This rearrangement joins TRBV27 to TRBJ1-2, with D possibly matching TRBD1 (5 bases). Trimming removed 6 bases at V and 6 bases at J, with 17 bases between. CDR3 length: 14 amino acids. Per germline, CDR1 MNHEY and CDR2 SMNVEV (reference sequence). CDR3 DNA sequence: TGTGCCAGCAGAAACCCAGGGTATCCTAATGGCTACACCTTC. This codes for CASRNPGYPNGYTF.

The V and J genes are TRBV27 and TRBJ1-2; no clear D. CDR3 length equals 16 residues. Germline V gene sequence: CDR1 MNHEY, CDR2 SMNVEV (reference sequence). Trimming took off 3 bases at V and 0 bases at J, with 14 bases between the two ends. The CDR3 loop reads CASSFSVLGTNYGYTF. The CDR3 DNA reads as TGTGCCAGCAGTTTTTCGGTCCTCGGAACTAACTATGGCTACACCTTC.

This clonotype was recorded a few times. This chain connects TRBV6-2 or TRBV6-3 to TRBJ2-1, with 15 positions matching TRBD2. The CDR3 runs 19 residues. Looked up from germline, CDR1 is MNHEY and CDR2 is SVGEGT. The ends lost 0 bases at V and 3 bases at J; junction bases unmatched: 6. The CDR3 coding sequence is TGTGCCAGCAGTTACTCCGGGACTAGCGGGGGGCACTTCTACAATGAGCAGTTCTTC. Protein product: CASSYSGTSGGHFYNEQFF.

This clonotype showed up just a few times. The V gene is TRBV4-2, the J gene TRBJ2-7; 9 bases are shared with TRBD2. This CDR3 is built from 15 residues. The V gene end was trimmed by 0 bases and the J gene end by 7 bases; junction bases not matched to a gene: 7. Looked up from germline, CDR1 is LGHNA and CDR2 is YNFKEQ. CDR3 in amino acids: CASSQDGGGVQEQYV. CDR3 DNA sequence: TGTGCCAGCAGCCAAGATGGCGGGGGGGTCCAAGAGCAGTACGTC.

There are a few counts of this clonotype. The junction differs from germline at one of its ends, possibly a read error. This chain connects TRBV7-7 to TRBJ2-2, with TRBD1 matching 9 bases. Germline loops: CDR1 SSHAT, CDR2 FNYEAQ (reference sequence). The CDR3 is 18 residues long. The CDR3 spells CASSLRRVGQGHTGELFF. The DNA for the CDR3 is TGTGCTAGCAGCTTACGTCGGGTGGGACAGGGTCACACCGGGGAGCTGTTTTTT.

This clonotype has more than one count but fewer than ten. This chain joins TRBV24-1 and TRBJ1-5; D not resolved. The ends were cut back, 3 bases at V and 6 bases at J, with 11 bases in the middle. The germline gives CDR1 KGHDR, CDR2 SFDVKD. The CDR3 covers 14 residues. CDR3 region: CATSDPGTSQPQHF. CDR3 sequence (DNA): TGTGCCACCAGTGATCCGGGAACCAGTCAGCCCCAGCATTTT.

This clonotype came up many times. CDR3 amino acids: CASKGGPGDTQYF. In nucleotides, the CDR3 is TGTGCCAGCAAGGGGGGGCCAGGAGATACGCAGTATTTT. The J gene is TRBJ2-3, the V gene TRBV12-3 or TRBV12-4; D is perhaps TRBD2 (7 bases). V lost 7 bases and J 5 bases, leaving 13 bases between the germline ends. The CDR3 spans 13 residues.

This clonotype has ten or more counts. The V and J genes are TRBV7-8 and TRBJ1-5; D may be TRBD1 (6 bases). V was trimmed by 5 bases and J by 5 bases, leaving 13 bases between them. Germline CDR1 and CDR2: SGHVS and FQNEAQ. This CDR3 has 14 amino acids. The CDR3, as DNA: TGTGCCAGCAGCCAAGGGGGGTTGCATCAGCCCCAGCATTTT. Protein sequence: CASSQGGLHQPQHF.

This clonotype was seen a few times. The chain links TRBV7-2 to TRBJ2-7; possibly TRBD1 for D (6 bases). The ends were cut back, 5 bases at V and 5 bases at J, with 16 bases in the middle. Germline CDR1 and CDR2: SGHTA and FQGNSA. The CDR3 covers 14 residues. CDR3 in amino acids: CASSALTGFDEQYF. As DNA, the CDR3 is TGTGCCAGCAGCGCTCTAACAGGGTTCGACGAGCAGTACTTC.

In this sample, this clonotype turned up a few times. The chain links TRBV7-9 to TRBJ2-1, with a possible D match to TRBD1 (6 bases). CDR1 and CDR2 from the germline V gene are SEHNR and FQNEAQ (reference sequence). CDR3 length equals 15 residues. Trimming took off 4 bases at V and 5 bases at J, with 15 bases between the two ends. The CDR3 here is CASSSTGLGDNEQFF. In nucleotides, the CDR3 is TGTGCCAGCAGCTCCACAGGGTTAGGGGACAATGAGCAGTTCTTC.

The gene calls are TRBV12-3 or TRBV12-4 and TRBJ1-2, with a weak D call TRBD1 (5 bases). This CDR3 has 14 residues. Between the trimmed V and J ends, which lost 5 bases and 8 bases, there was a span of 18 bases. This CDR3 is CASSPRQNLGGYTF. CDR3 DNA: TGTGCCAGCAGTCCCCGACAGAATTTGGGAGGCTACACCTTC.

This clonotype has more than one count but fewer than ten. The chain carries TRBV2 and TRBJ2-3; D gene uncertain. V was cut by 4 bases and J by 0 bases, with 17 bases left in between. This CDR3 has 17 residues. Per germline, CDR1 SNHLY and CDR2 FYNNEI. CDR3 in DNA: TGTGCCAGCAGTGCATCTGCGGATCCCTATAGCACAGATACGCAGTATTTT. This codes for CASSASADPYSTDTQYF.

In this sample, this clonotype turned up a few times. The chain uses TRBV4-2 and TRBJ1-1, with TRBD1 as a possible D gene (5 bases). Germline V lookup: CDR1 LGHNA, CDR2 YNFKEQ. This CDR3 comprises 15 residues. V lost 4 bases and J lost 3, with 15 bases in between. The CDR3 sequence: CASSRAGREYTEAFF. CDR3 coding DNA: TGTGCCAGCAGCCGAGCAGGGCGGGAATACACTGAAGCTTTCTTT.

The V call is TRBV12-3 or TRBV12-4, the J call TRBJ1-3; D uncertain. V gave up 10 bases and J gave up 0 bases, with 10 bases separating them. This CDR3 region has 13 residues. The CDR3 loop reads CANRHSSGNTIYF. The CDR3 DNA reads as TGTGCCAACCGACACTCCTCTGGAAACACCATATATTTT.

This rearrangement joins TRBV12-3 or TRBV12-4 to TRBJ2-7, with D hard to call. This CDR3 comprises 14 residues. Trimming stripped 7 bases from V and 0 bases from J, with 13 bases between. DNA of the CDR3: TGTGCCAGCACCCATTACACTGACTCCTACGAGCAGTACTTC. Protein product: CASTHYTDSYEQYF.

This clonotype was observed at least ten times. V gene TRBV7-8 combines with J gene TRBJ2-7, with a weak D call TRBD1 (6 bases). The CDR3 consists of 16 residues. Trimming left V 5 bases short and J 0 bases short, with 17 bases between. Germline-derived CDR1 and CDR2 are SGHVS and FQNEAQ. CDR3 in DNA: TGTGCCAGCAGCCCGGCTTACAGGGCGACCTCCTACGAGCAGTACTTC. It translates to CASSPAYRATSYEQYF.

With regard to this clonotype: A much bigger clone sits one base away, suggesting this may be a read error. The rearrangement uses TRBV7-2 and TRBJ2-7; D ambiguous. Germline V lookup: CDR1 SGHTA, CDR2 FQGNSA. The CDR3 runs to 14 residues. The CDR3 protein is CASSLALVSYEQHF. CDR3 DNA: TGTGCCAGCAGCTTAGCGCTAGTCTCCTACGAGCAGCACTTC.

V usage is TRBV4-3 and J usage is TRBJ2-2; D may correspond to TRBD1 or TRBD2 (5 bases each). This CDR3 spans 17 amino acids. The germline gives CDR1 LGHNA, CDR2 YSLEER. V was shortened by 1 base and J by 5 bases, with 17 bases between the two germline ends. This CDR3 reads CASSQGKGTGPTGELFF. CDR3 DNA sequence: TGCGCCAGCAGCCAAGGAAAGGGGACGGGGCCTACCGGGGAGCTGTTTTTT.

The chain links TRBV5-5 to TRBJ1-5; D uncertain. Germline CDR1 reads SGHKS; CDR2 reads YYEKEE (reference sequence). The V end lost 4 bases, the J end lost 3 bases, and 14 bases lay between the germline ends. The CDR3 spans 15 residues. The CDR3: CASSPGLADNQPQHF. CDR3 bases: TGTGCCAGCAGCCCTGGCCTGGCAGACAATCAGCCCCAGCATTTT.

This chain links TRBV7-6 with TRBJ1-2; 8 positions match TRBD1. The V and J ends lost 5 bases and 6 bases, in that order; junction bases with no gene match: 8. This CDR3 has 14 amino acids. CDR1 is SGHVS and CDR2 is FNYEAQ in the germline V gene. This CDR3 is CASSHSSGGDGYTF. The CDR3 DNA reads as TGTGCCAGCAGCCATTCATCAGGGGGCGATGGCTACACCTTC.

The rearrangement joins TRBV27 to TRBJ1-4; D remains unclear. Germline CDR1 reads MNHEY; CDR2 reads SMNVEV (reference sequence). The CDR3 sequence is 14 residues long. Deletions cut 8 bases from V and 6 bases from J, with 16 bases between. The CDR3 protein is CASRPIETHEKLFF. The DNA for the CDR3 is TGTGCCAGCCGTCCTATAGAGACCCATGAAAAACTGTTTTTT.

This clonotype was counted a few times. The chain joins TRBV5-8 to TRBJ2-7; no definite D call. Trimming cost V 5 bases and J 3 bases, with 6 bases left between them. The CDR3 covers 11 residues. Germline CDR1 is SGHTS and CDR2 is YDEGEE. The CDR3 DNA is TGTGCCAGCAGGATGAGCTACGAGCAGTACGTC. Translation: CASRMSYEQYV.